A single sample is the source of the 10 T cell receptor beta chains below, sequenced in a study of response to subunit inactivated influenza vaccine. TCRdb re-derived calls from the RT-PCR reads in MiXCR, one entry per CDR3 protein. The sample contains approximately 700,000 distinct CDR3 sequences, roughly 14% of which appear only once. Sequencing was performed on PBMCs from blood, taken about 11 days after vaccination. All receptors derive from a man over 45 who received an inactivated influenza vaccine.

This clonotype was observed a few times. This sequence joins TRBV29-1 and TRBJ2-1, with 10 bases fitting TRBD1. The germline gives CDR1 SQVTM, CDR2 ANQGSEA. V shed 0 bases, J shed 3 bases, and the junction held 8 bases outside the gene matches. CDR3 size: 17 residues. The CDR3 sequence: CSVEDLQGQGHYNEQFF. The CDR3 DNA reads TGCAGCGTTGAAGACCTCCAGGGACAGGGGCACTACAATGAGCAGTTCTTC.

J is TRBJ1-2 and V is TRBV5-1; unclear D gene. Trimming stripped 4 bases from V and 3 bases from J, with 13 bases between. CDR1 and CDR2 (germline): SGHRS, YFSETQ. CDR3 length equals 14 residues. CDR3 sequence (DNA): TGCGCCAGCAGCCCCGTTGGCAGAGACTATGGCTACACCTTC. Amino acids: CASSPVGRDYGYTF.

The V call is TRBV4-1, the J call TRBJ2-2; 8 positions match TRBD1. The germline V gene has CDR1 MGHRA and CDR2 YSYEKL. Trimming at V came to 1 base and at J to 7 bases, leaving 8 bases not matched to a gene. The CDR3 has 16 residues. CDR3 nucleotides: TGCGCCAGCAGCCAAGTTTCGCAGGGGGCGGGCGGGGAGCTGTTTTTT. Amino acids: CASSQVSQGAGGELFF.

The CDR3 DNA is TGTGCCAGCAGTTTCTCAGGGGCACTGGACCCTGGCTACACCTTC. This encodes CASSFSGALDPGYTF. This sequence joins TRBV12-3 or TRBV12-4 and TRBJ1-2, with D perhaps TRBD1 (6 bases). With 3 bases removed from V and 7 bases from J, the gap between germline ends came to 18 bases. This CDR3 contains 15 residues.

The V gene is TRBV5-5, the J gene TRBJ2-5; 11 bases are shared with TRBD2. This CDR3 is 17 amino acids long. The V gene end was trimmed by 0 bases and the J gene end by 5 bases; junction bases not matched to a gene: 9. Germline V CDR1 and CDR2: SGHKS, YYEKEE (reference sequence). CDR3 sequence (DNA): TGTGCCAGCAGCTTGGAGGTAGCGGGAGGGATTCGGGAGACCCAGTACTTC. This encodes CASSLEVAGGIRETQYF. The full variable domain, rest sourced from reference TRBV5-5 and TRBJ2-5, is DAGVTQSPTHLIKTRGQQVTLRCSPISGHKSVSWYQQVLGQGPQFIFQYYEKEERGRGNFPDRFSARQFPNYSSELNVNALLLGDSALYLCASSLEVAGGIRETQYFGPGTRLLVL.

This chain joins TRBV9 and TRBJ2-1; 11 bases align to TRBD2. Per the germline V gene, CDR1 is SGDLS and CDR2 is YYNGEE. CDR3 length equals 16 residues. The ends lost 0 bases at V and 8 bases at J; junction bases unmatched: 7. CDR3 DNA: TGTGCCAGCAGCGTAGCAGGCCTAGCGGGAGGTCATGAGCAGTTCTTC. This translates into CASSVAGLAGGHEQFF. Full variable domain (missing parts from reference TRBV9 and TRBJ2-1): DSGVTQTPKHLITATGQRVTLRCSPRSGDLSVYWYQQSLDQGLQFLIQYYNGEERAKGNILERFSAQQFPDLHSELNLSSLELGDSALYFCASSVAGLAGGHEQFFGPGTRLTVL.

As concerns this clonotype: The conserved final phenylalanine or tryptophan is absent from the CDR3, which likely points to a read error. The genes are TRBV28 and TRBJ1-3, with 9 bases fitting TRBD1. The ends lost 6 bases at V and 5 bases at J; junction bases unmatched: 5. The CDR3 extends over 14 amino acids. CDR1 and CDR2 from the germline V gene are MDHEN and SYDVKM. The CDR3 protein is CASRRTGVRNTIYL. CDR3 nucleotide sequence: TGTGCCAGCAGACGGACAGGGGTCCGAAACACCATATATCTT.

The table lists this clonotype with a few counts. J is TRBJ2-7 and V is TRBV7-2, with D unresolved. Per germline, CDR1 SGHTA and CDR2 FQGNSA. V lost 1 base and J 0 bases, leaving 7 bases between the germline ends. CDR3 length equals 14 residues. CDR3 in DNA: TGTGCCAGCAGCTTAGGAAAGGCCTCCTACGAGCAGTACTTC. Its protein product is CASSLGKASYEQYF.

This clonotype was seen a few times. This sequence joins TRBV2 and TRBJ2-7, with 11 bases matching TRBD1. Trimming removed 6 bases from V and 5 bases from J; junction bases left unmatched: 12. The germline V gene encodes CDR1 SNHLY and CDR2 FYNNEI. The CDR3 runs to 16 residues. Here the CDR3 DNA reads TGTGCCAGCAGACCCCAATGGGACAGGGGGTTCAACGAGCAGTACTTC. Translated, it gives CASRPQWDRGFNEQYF.

This CDR3 is CASSLEGTSNTEAFF. Written as DNA, the CDR3 is TGTGCCAGCAGCTTAGAGGGGACTAGTAACACTGAAGCTTTCTTT. V is TRBV11-3 and J is TRBJ1-1; the D gene is possibly TRBD1 (5 bases). Per germline, CDR1 SGHNT and CDR2 YENEEA. CDR3 length: 15 amino acids. Trimming stripped 0 bases from V and 2 bases from J, with 10 bases between.